A selection of T cell receptor beta chains follows, all from one sample in a study of T cell changes during pregnancy in multiple sclerosis. The table came from immunoSEQ multiplex PCR; TCRdb's copy has only in-frame clones and leaves some out. The table shows 69,000 or so clones, with over 80% occurring only once. The source material was peripheral blood, sampled before pregnancy. The receptors originated from a female donor with multiple sclerosis, enrolled in a pregnancy study. CDR3s include the opening cysteine and the closing phenylalanine or tryptophan. Fields, in order: J gene, clone size, V gene, D gene, CDR3 protein. The D gene is left open where the match is weak. The listing skips clone size in some rows; elsewhere it reads once, few, many or a size class.

J: TRBJ2-3
size: .
V: TRBV27
D: .
CDR3: CASSRGASAILTDTQYF

J: TRBJ2-2
size: .
V: TRBV29-1
D: TRBD2
CDR3: CSVEDSGTASGELFF

J: TRBJ1-1
size: few
V: TRBV28
D: TRBD1
CDR3: CASSSPTGTANTEAFF

J: TRBJ1-1
size: .
V: TRBV28
D: TRBD1
CDR3: CASIRTGGARKAFF

J: TRBJ2-7
size: .
V: TRBV28
D: .
CDR3: CASSAGYEQYF

J: TRBJ2-1
size: .
V: TRBV5-6
D: TRBD2
CDR3: CASTNPRLAGSRNEQFF

J: TRBJ1-1
size: .
V: TRBV4-2
D: .
CDR3: CASSPWRQMNTEAFF

J: TRBJ2-7
size: .
V: TRBV5-4
D: TRBD2
CDR3: CASSQVAGADEQYF

J: TRBJ2-3
size: .
V: TRBV6-4
D: TRBD2
CDR3: CARLAGGPISDTDTQYF

J: TRBJ2-1
size: .
V: TRBV27
D: .
CDR3: CASSQLSSYNEQFF

J: TRBJ2-4
size: .
V: TRBV19
D: TRBD1
CDR3: CASRQRWQGATKNIQYF

J: TRBJ2-3
size: .
V: TRBV14
D: .
CDR3: CASSPRGRSADTQYF

J: TRBJ1-5
size: .
V: TRBV28
D: .
CDR3: CASTPGGEGANQPQHF

J: TRBJ2-7
size: .
V: TRBV5-5
D: TRBD2
CDR3: CASSLSYQRDYYEQYF

J: TRBJ1-2
size: .
V: TRBV20-1
D: .
CDR3: CSAREGDGYTF

J: TRBJ2-1
size: .
V: TRBV21-1
D: .
CDR3: CAREEWTSNRPSYNEQFF

J: TRBJ2-3
size: .
V: TRBV13
D: TRBD2
CDR3: CACRTSGTDTQYF

J: TRBJ1-4
size: .
V: TRBV4-1
D: .
CDR3: CASSPWRKEKLFF

J: TRBJ2-5
size: .
V: TRBV10-3
D: TRBD1
CDR3: CAIRPGQGGETQYF

J: TRBJ2-4
size: .
V: TRBV2
D: .
CDR3: CASSEAAIQNIQYF

J: TRBJ2-5
size: .
V: TRBV7-6
D: TRBD2
CDR3: CASSELAGGHQETQYF

J: TRBJ2-3
size: .
V: TRBV1
D: .
CDR3: CTSSPSTAAQPNRSTDTQYF

J: TRBJ2-3
size: few
V: TRBV7-2
D: TRBD1
CDR3: CASSSGQGKDTQYF

J: TRBJ2-1
size: once
V: TRBV12-2
D: .
CDR3: CASRFRENNEQFF

J: TRBJ2-7
size: .
V: TRBV11-2
D: .
CDR3: CASSFNFPGVSYEQYF

J: TRBJ2-7
size: .
V: TRBV27
D: .
CDR3: CASSLFRGLTYEQYF

J: TRBJ2-5
size: .
V: TRBV27
D: .
CDR3: CASSFFDGVQETQYF

J: TRBJ2-5
size: .
V: TRBV10-3
D: TRBD1
CDR3: CAISERTGGQETQYF

J: TRBJ2-7
size: .
V: TRBV7-9
D: TRBD2
CDR3: CASSSTSGPTYEQYF

J: TRBJ1-2
size: .
V: TRBV11-2
D: .
CDR3: CASSPRQKDGYTF

J: TRBJ1-1
size: .
V: TRBV4-3
D: TRBD1
CDR3: CASSQDRGGSAFF

J: TRBJ2-7
size: .
V: TRBV9
D: TRBD1
CDR3: CASSSRDSYEQYF

J: TRBJ1-5
size: .
V: TRBV27
D: .
CDR3: CASISQGRNQPQHF

J: TRBJ2-2
size: once
V: TRBV27
D: TRBD2
CDR3: CASSPLSGRGTGELFF

J: TRBJ2-3
size: .
V: TRBV6-4
D: .
CDR3: CASSDGLAKYRRDSQYF

J: TRBJ1-2
size: .
V: TRBV20-1
D: TRBD1
CDR3: CSLLTGYGYTF

J: TRBJ2-1
size: once
V: TRBV4-1
D: TRBD2
CDR3: CASSQGLAVNNEQFF

J: TRBJ1-1
size: once
V: TRBV28
D: .
CDR3: CASSSGLAFF